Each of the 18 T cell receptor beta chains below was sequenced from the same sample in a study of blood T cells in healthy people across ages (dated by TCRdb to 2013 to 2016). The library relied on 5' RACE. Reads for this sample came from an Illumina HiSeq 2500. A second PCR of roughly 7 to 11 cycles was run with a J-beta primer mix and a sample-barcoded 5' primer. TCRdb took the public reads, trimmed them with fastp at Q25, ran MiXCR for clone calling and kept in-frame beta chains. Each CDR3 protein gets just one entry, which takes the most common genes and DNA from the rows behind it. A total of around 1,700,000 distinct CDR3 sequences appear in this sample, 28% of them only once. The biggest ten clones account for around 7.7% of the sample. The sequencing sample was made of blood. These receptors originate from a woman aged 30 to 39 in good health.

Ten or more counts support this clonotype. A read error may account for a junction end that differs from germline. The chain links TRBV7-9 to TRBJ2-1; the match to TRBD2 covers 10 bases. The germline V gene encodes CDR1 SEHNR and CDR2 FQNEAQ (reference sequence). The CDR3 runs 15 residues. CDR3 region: CASSLVGLAANEQFF. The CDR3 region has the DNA TGCGCCAGCAGCTTGGTTGGACTAGCGGCTAATGAGCAGTTCTTC.

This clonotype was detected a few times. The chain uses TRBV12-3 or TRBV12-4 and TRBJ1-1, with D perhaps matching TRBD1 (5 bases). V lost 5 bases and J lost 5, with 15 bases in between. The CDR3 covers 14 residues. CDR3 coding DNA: TGTGCCAGCAGTCCGAGTGGGGGAAGAACTGAAGCTTTCTTT. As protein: CASSPSGGRTEAFF.

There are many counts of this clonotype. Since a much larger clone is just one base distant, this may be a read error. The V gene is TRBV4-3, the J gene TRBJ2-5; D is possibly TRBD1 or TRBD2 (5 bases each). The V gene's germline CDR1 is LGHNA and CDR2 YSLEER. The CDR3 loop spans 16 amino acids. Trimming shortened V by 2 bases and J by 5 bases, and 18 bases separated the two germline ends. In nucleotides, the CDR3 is TGCGCCAGCAGCCAAAGCTGGGACCCTCCCGGGGAGACCCAGTACTTC. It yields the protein CASSQSWDPPGETQYF.

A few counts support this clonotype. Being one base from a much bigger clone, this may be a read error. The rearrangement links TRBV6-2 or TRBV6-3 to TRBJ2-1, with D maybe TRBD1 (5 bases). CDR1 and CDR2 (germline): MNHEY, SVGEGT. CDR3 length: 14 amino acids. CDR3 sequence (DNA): TGTGTCAGCAGTTACTCAGGGCATTCGGATGAGCAGTTCTTC. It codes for CVSSYSGHSDEQFF.

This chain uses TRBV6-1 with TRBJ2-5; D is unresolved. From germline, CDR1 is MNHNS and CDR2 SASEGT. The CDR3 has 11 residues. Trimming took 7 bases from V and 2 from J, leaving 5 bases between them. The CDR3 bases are TGTGCCAGCACTTGGCAAGAGACCCAGTACTTC. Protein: CASTWQETQYF.

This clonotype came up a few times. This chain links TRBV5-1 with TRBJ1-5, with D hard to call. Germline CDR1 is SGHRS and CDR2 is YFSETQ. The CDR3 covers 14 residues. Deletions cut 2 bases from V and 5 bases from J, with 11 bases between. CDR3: CASSLLDYDQPQHF. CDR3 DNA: TGCGCCAGCAGCTTATTGGATTATGATCAGCCCCAGCATTTT. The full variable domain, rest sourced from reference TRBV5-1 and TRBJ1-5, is KAGVTQTPRYLIKTRGQQVTLSCSPISGHRSVSWYQQTPGQGLQFLFEYFSETQRNKGNFPGRFSGRQFSNSRSEMNVSTLELGDSALYLCASSLLDYDQPQHFGDGTRLSIL.

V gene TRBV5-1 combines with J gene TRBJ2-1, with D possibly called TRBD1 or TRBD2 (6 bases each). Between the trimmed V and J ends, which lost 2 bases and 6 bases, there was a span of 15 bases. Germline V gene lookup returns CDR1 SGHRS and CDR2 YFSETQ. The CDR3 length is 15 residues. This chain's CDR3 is CASSFEGGASNEQFF. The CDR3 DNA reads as TGCGCCAGCAGCTTTGAGGGGGGAGCGAGCAATGAGCAGTTCTTC.

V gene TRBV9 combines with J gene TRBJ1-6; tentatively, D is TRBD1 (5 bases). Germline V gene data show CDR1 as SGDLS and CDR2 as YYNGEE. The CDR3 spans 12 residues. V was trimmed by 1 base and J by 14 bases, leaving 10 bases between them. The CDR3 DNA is TGTGCCAGCAGCGTATCCACGGGGGCCCTCCACTTT. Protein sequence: CASSVSTGALHF.

The CDR3 region has the DNA TGTTCAAGTCGCATTCGACCGAATACCCGTACTAGCGGGGAGCAAGAGACCCAGTACTTC. Its translation is CSSRIRPNTRTSGEQETQYF. This chain uses TRBV12-2 with TRBJ2-5; the D call in the table, TRBD2, was not verified against the DNA. TRBV12-2 is noted as a pseudogene. This CDR3 comprises 20 residues.

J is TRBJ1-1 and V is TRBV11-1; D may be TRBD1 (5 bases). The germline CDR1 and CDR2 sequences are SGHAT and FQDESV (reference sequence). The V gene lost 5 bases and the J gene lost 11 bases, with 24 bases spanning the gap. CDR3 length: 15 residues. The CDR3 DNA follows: TGTGCCAGCAGCCAACGAGGGTGGGACCCCAAGGGGGCTTTCTTT. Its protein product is CASSQRGWDPKGAFF.

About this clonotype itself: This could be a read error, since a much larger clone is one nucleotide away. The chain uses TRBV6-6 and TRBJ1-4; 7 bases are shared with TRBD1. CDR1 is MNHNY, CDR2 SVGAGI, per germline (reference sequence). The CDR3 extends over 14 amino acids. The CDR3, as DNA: TGTGCCGGCAGCCAACAGGGGTTGGATGAAAAACTGTTTTTT. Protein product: CAGSQQGLDEKLFF.

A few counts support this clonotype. Here the CDR3 DNA reads TGTGCCAGCGAGGACCGCTACGAGCAGTACTTC. Its translation is CASEDRYEQYF. This rearrangement joins TRBV28 to TRBJ2-7; no definite D call. CDR1 is MDHEN and CDR2 is SYDVKM in the germline V gene. CDR3 size: 11 residues. V was clipped by 8 bases and J by 3 bases, with 8 bases between them.

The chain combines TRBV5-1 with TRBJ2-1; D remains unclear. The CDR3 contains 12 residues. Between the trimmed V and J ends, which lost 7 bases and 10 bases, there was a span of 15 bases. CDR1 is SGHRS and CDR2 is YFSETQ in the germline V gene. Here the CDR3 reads CASSDGQREQFF. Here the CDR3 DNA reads TGCGCCAGCTCGGACGGGCAACGGGAGCAGTTCTTC.

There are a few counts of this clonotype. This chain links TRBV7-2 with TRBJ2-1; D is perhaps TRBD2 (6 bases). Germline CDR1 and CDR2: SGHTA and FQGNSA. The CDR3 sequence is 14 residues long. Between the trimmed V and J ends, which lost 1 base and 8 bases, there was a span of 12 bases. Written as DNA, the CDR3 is TGTGCCAGCAGCTTAGAACTAGCTGGCTATGAGCAGTTCTTC. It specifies CASSLELAGYEQFF.

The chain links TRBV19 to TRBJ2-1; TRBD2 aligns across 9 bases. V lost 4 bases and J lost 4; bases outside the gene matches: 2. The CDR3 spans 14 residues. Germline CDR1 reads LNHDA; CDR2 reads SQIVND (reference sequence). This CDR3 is CASSTSGRYNEQFF. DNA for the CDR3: TGTGCCAGTAGTACAAGCGGGAGGTACAATGAGCAGTTCTTC.

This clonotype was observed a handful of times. The CDR3 spells CASSFGPRGTLYGYTF. The CDR3 nucleotides read TGTGCCAGCTCATTTGGGCCCAGGGGCACCCTGTATGGCTACACCTTC. The chain employs TRBV6-6 and TRBJ1-2, with D possibly matching TRBD1 (6 bases). CDR1 MNHNY and CDR2 SVGAGI come from the germline V gene (reference sequence). Trimming removed 8 bases from V and 5 bases from J, with 24 bases in between. The CDR3 is 16 amino acids.

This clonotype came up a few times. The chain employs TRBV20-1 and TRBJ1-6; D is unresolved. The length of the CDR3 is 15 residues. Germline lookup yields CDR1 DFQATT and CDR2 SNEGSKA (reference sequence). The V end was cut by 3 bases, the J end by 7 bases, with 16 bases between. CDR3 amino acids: CSASAGGRLNSPLHF. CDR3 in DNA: TGCAGTGCTAGTGCTGGTGGACGGTTAAATTCACCCCTCCACTTT.

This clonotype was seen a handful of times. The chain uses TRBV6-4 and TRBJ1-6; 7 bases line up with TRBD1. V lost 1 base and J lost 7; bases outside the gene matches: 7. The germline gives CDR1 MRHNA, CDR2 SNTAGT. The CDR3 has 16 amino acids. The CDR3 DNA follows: TGTGCCAGCAGTGACTTGGAGGACAGGAGAAATTCACCCCTCCACTTT. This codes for CASSDLEDRRNSPLHF.